Shown below are 19 T cell receptor beta chains from a single sample sequenced in a study of shared clonotypes between healthy human individuals. Here immunoSEQ multiplex PCR was the method, and the copy in TCRdb shows in-frame clones only, minus some. Among about 2,500,000 clones, 90% to 95% were seen once, and the ten largest hold more than 0.12%. Sequenced sample: naive CD4+ T cells sorted from blood. Subset denoted: CD45RA+ positively selected. Receptors were obtained from a man younger than 30 in good health.

The chain carries TRBV6-5 and TRBJ2-7, with a weak D call TRBD1 (7 bases). Germline assignment: CDR1 MNHEY and CDR2 SVGAGI. The CDR3 runs to 15 residues. The V and J ends lost 5 bases and 4 bases respectively, with 18 bases between them. Here the CDR3 DNA reads TGTGCCAGCAGTGCGGACCAGGGGGGATGGTACGAGCAGTACTTC. Protein sequence: CASSADQGGWYEQYF.

The rearrangement joins TRBV29-1 to TRBJ2-3; 8 nucleotides match TRBD2. CDR1 and CDR2 (germline): SQVTM, ANQGSEA. With 6 bases clipped from V and 5 bases from J, the junction kept 10 bases outside the gene matches. This CDR3 is built from 14 residues. As DNA, the CDR3 is TGCAGCGTGACTCCGGGGGGGCGCGTAGATACGCAGTATTTT. It encodes CSVTPGGRVDTQYF.

The CDR3 DNA is TGTGCCAGCAGCCGACGGGGACCCAGCACAGATACGCAGTATTTT. Its translation is CASSRRGPSTDTQYF. V and J are TRBV11-2 and TRBJ2-3; D possibly uses TRBD1 or TRBD2 (5 bases each). The CDR3 runs 15 residues. V was pared by 5 bases and J by 0 bases, with 12 bases between. Germline V CDR1 and CDR2: SGHAT, FQNNGV.

CDR3 coding DNA: TGTGCCAGCAGCCGAACCGGGGGTGGGACAGGGTCCTACGAGCAGTACTTC. Protein product: CASSRTGGGTGSYEQYF. The V and J genes are TRBV5-6 and TRBJ2-7; 9 nucleotides align to TRBD1. V shed 4 bases, J shed 1 base, and the junction held 12 bases outside the gene matches. This CDR3 comprises 17 residues. Germline V lookup: CDR1 SGHDT, CDR2 YYEEEE.

The gene calls are TRBV28 and TRBJ1-2; 11 bases match TRBD1. In germline, CDR1 is MDHEN, CDR2 SYDVKM. The CDR3 spans 14 residues. V lost 6 bases, J lost 5 bases, and 5 bases stayed unmatched. The CDR3 spells CASRGTGGSYGYTF. The CDR3, as DNA: TGTGCCAGCAGAGGGACAGGGGGATCTTATGGCTACACCTTC.

This chain links TRBV18 with TRBJ2-1, with TRBD2 matching 10 bases. Looked up from germline, CDR1 is KGHSH and CDR2 is LQKENI. The CDR3 runs 15 residues. V was pared by 4 bases and J by 8 bases, with 8 bases of the junction left unmatched. The CDR3 reads CASSRSGRPSDEQFF. As DNA, the CDR3 is TGTGCCAGCTCACGTAGCGGGAGGCCCTCGGATGAGCAGTTCTTC.

The chain recombines TRBV5-1 with TRBJ2-7; D perhaps matches TRBD1 (6 bases). The V gene lost 5 bases and the J gene lost 3 bases, with 15 bases spanning the gap. Germline CDR1 and CDR2: SGHRS and YFSETQ. CDR3 length equals 14 residues. DNA of the CDR3: TGCGCCAGCAGTGGGGGCCAGCCGCTCTACGAGCAGTACTTC. It codes for CASSGGQPLYEQYF. Drawing the rest from reference TRBV5-1 and TRBJ2-7, the complete variable domain is KAGVTQTPRYLIKTRGQQVTLSCSPISGHRSVSWYQQTPGQGLQFLFEYFSETQRNKGNFPGRFSGRQFSNSRSEMNVSTLELGDSALYLCASSGGQPLYEQYFGPGTRLTVT.

The DNA of the CDR3 is TGCGCCAGCAAACCCCAGCGCGGAGGCACAGATACGCAGTATTTT. Protein: CASKPQRGGTDTQYF. The chain is built from TRBV5-1 and TRBJ2-3; no definite D call. CDR3 size: 15 residues. Germline CDR1 reads SGHRS; CDR2 reads YFSETQ. Trimming took off 6 bases at V and 1 base at J, with 15 bases between the two ends.

The CDR3 DNA reads as TGTGCCAGCAGCTTTGGAAGACAGGGTTTAGAGTACTTC. Amino acid sequence: CASSFGRQGLEYF. The J gene is TRBJ2-7, the V gene TRBV5-8; TRBD1 aligns across 7 bases. Germline V gene sequence: CDR1 SGHTS, CDR2 YDEGEE. This CDR3 comprises 13 residues. Unmatched junction bases numbered 10, after V lost 2 bases and J lost 11 bases.

The DNA for the CDR3 is TGTGCCAGCAGCTTGAACGTAGCGGTGAACACCGGGGAGCTGTTTTTT. Its translation: CASSLNVAVNTGELFF. The chain joins TRBV7-2 to TRBJ2-2, with D perhaps TRBD2 (6 bases). Germline V lookup: CDR1 SGHTA, CDR2 FQGNSA. V lost 3 bases, J lost 1 base, and 12 bases lay in between. This CDR3 is built from 16 residues.

The rearrangement joins TRBV11-1 to TRBJ2-5; D is undetermined. Germline CDR1 SGHAT, CDR2 FQDESV (reference sequence). Trimming removed 1 base from V and 5 bases from J, with 8 bases in between. The CDR3 is made up of 13 amino acids. CDR3 nucleotides: TGTGCCAGCAGCTTAGGAGTTCGGGAGACCCAGTACTTC. Amino acid sequence: CASSLGVRETQYF.

The V and J genes are TRBV9 and TRBJ2-7; no definite D call. The germline V gene encodes CDR1 SGDLS and CDR2 YYNGEE. This CDR3 region has 12 residues. V was shortened by 1 base and J by 4 bases, with 6 bases between the two germline ends. CDR3 residues: CASSVNAYEQYF. The CDR3 coding sequence is TGTGCCAGCAGCGTAAATGCGTACGAGCAGTACTTC.

This clone was recorded once. The rearrangement joins TRBV11-3 to TRBJ2-5, with D possibly TRBD2 on 5 matching bases. This CDR3 has 15 residues. The V end lost 1 base, the J end lost 2 bases, and 11 bases lay between the germline ends. Germline values: CDR1 SGHNT, CDR2 YENEEA. CDR3 residues: CASSLGSGNQETQYF. Here the CDR3 DNA reads TGTGCCAGCAGCTTAGGCTCGGGAAATCAAGAGACCCAGTACTTC.

With respect to this clone: This sample includes further DNA sequences coding for the same CDR3. The rearrangement uses TRBV2 and TRBJ2-7; TRBD1 aligns across 7 bases. J gave up 3 bases and V 4 bases, and 6 bases lay outside the gene matches. The germline V gene encodes CDR1 SNHLY and CDR2 FYNNEI. This CDR3 has 14 residues. CDR3 sequence reads: CASSAEQGSYEQYF. DNA for the CDR3: TGTGCCAGCAGTGCTGAACAGGGGAGCTACGAGCAGTACTTC.

The genes are TRBV19 and TRBJ2-5; D perhaps matches TRBD2 (7 bases). The germline V gene encodes CDR1 LNHDA and CDR2 SQIVND (reference sequence). The CDR3 runs 16 residues. V was trimmed by 10 bases and J by 5 bases, leaving 26 bases between them. CDR3: CAKKGGRESPGETQYF. As DNA, the CDR3 is TGTGCCAAGAAGGGGGGGCGGGAGTCCCCAGGGGAGACCCAGTACTTC.

This clone has just one count. The CDR3, as DNA: TGTGCCAGCAGTTACCTTGGGGGGTCCACTGAAGCTTTCTTT. Residues: CASSYLGGSTEAFF. The chain has TRBV6-6 and TRBJ1-1; possibly TRBD1 for D (5 bases). V lost 2 bases and J 4 bases, leaving 11 bases between the germline ends. This CDR3 comprises 14 residues. CDR1 MNHNY and CDR2 SVGAGI come from the germline V gene (reference sequence).

The chain recombines TRBV14 with TRBJ2-2; TRBD2 matches 8 bases. The CDR3 has 15 residues. Germline V gives CDR1 SGHDN, CDR2 FVKESK. After removal of 4 bases from V and 7 bases from J, the junction contained 8 bases not matched to a gene. CDR3 region: CASSPRGGLVGELFF. The CDR3, as DNA: TGTGCCAGCAGCCCACGGGGGGGGCTGGTCGGGGAGCTGTTTTTT.

The rearrangement links TRBV5-1 to TRBJ2-7; 7 bases line up with TRBD2. The trim removed 1 base at V and 2 bases at J, leaving 3 bases unmatched. CDR1 and CDR2 from the germline V gene are SGHRS and YFSETQ. The CDR3 extends over 14 amino acids. Here the CDR3 reads CASSLIRGAYEQYF. The CDR3, as DNA: TGCGCCAGCAGCTTGATTCGGGGGGCCTACGAGCAGTACTTC.

CDR3 sequence: CASSFLRGNEKLFF. The CDR3 bases are TGTGCCAGCAGCTTCCTTCGGGGCAATGAAAAACTGTTTTTT. This chain joins TRBV5-6 and TRBJ1-4; perhaps TRBD1 as D (5 bases). The V and J ends lost 2 bases and 5 bases respectively, with 10 bases between them. Germline V gene lookup returns CDR1 SGHDT and CDR2 YYEEEE. The CDR3 length is 14 residues.